This T cell receptor beta chain emerged from a study of blood T cell repertoires in COVID-19. Some clones are missing from TCRdb's copy, which holds only in-frame ones; the method was immunoSEQ multiplex PCR. The data show about 240,000 clones, with 86% seen just once and around an eighth held by the top ten. Germline CDR1 is SGHVS and CDR2 is FQNEAQ. V was trimmed by 3 bases and J by 0 bases, leaving 17 bases between them. The CDR3 has 17 residues. The genes are TRBV7-8 and TRBJ1-1; TRBD1 might be the D (6 bases). This clonotype originated in a man older than 75 with acute or convalescent COVID-19. The sequencing sample was made of peripheral blood. As DNA, the CDR3 is TGTGCCAGCAGCTTGGGAATCGGTACAGGGCTGAACACTGAAGCTTTCTTT. Translating gives CASSLGIGTGLNTEAFF.